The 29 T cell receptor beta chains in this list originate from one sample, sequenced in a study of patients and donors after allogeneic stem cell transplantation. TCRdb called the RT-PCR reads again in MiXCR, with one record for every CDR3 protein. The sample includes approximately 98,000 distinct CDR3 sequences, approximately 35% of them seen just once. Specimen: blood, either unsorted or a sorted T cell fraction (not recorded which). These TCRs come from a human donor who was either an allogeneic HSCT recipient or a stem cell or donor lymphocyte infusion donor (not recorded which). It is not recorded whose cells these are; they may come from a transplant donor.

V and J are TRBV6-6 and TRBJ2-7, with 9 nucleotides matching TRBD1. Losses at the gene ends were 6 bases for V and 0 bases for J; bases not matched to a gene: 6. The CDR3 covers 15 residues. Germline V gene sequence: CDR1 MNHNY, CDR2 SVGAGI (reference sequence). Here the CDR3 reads CASSRDRAPSYEQYF. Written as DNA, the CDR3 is TGTGCCAGCAGCCGGGACAGGGCCCCCTCCTACGAGCAGTACTTC.

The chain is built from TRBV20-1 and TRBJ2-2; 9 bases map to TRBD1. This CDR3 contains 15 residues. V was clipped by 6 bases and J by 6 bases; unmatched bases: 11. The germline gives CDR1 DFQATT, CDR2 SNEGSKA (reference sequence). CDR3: CSATGQGSPAGELFF. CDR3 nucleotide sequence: TGCAGTGCGACAGGACAGGGGTCGCCAGCCGGGGAGCTGTTTTTT.

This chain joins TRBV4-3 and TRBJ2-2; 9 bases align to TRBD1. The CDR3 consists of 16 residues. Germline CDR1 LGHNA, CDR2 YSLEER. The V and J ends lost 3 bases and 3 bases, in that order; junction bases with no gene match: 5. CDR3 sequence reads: CASSHRRDRDTGELFF. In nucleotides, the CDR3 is TGCGCCAGCAGCCACAGGAGGGACAGGGACACCGGGGAGCTGTTTTTT.

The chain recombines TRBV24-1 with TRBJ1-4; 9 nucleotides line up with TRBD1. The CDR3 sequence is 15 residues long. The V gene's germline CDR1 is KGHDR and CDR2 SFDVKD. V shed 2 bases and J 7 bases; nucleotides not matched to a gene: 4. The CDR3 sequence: CATSDSGTGIEKLFF. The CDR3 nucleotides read TGTGCCACCAGTGATTCCGGGACAGGGATTGAAAAACTGTTTTTT.

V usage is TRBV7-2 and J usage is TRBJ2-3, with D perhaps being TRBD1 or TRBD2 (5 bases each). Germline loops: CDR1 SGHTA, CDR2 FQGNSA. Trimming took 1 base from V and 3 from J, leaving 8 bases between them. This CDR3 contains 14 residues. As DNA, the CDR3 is TGTGCCAGCAGCTTAGGAGAGGGGACAGATACGCAGTATTTT. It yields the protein CASSLGEGTDTQYF.

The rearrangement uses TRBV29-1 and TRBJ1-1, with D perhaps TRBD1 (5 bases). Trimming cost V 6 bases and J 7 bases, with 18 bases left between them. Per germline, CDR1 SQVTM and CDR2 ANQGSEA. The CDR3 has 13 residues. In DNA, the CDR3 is TGCAGCGTCCTGGGGGGTAGGGGCCTTGAAGCTTTCTTT. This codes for CSVLGGRGLEAFF.

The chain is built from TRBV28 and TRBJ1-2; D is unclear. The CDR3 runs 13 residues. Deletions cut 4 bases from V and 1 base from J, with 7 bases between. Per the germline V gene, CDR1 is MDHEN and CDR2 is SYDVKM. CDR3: CASSYRINYGYTF. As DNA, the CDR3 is TGTGCCAGCAGTTACCGAATTAACTATGGCTACACCTTC.

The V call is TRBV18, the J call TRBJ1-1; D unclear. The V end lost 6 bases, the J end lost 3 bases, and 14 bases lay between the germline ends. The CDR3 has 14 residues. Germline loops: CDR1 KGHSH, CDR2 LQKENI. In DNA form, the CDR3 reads TGTGCCAGCTCTACCCGACGGGTTGACACTGAAGCTTTCTTT. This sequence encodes CASSTRRVDTEAFF.

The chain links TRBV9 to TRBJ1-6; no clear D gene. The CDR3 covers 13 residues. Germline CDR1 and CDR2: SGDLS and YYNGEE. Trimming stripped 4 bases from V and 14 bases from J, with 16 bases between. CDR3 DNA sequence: TGTGCCAGCAGCCTCCGAAGTGGTGAGGCCCTCCACTTT. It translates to CASSLRSGEALHF.

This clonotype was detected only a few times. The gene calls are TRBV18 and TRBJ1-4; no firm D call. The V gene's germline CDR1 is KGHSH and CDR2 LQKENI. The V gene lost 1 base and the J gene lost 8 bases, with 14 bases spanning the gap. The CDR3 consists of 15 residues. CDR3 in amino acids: CASSPQRGGGEKLFF. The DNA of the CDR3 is TGTGCCAGCTCACCACAGCGAGGAGGAGGAGAAAAACTGTTTTTT.

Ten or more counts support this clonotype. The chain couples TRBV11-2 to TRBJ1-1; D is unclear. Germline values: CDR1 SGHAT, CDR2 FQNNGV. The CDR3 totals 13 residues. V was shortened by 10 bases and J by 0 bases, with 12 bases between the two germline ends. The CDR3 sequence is CATRGGMNTEAFF. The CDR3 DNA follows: TGTGCCACTCGGGGAGGCATGAACACTGAAGCTTTCTTT. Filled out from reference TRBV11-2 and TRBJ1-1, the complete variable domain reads EAGVAQSPRYKIIEKRQSVAFWCNPISGHATLYWYQQILGQGPKLLIQFQNNGVVDDSQLPKDRFSAERLKGVDSTLKIQPAKLEDSAVYLCATRGGMNTEAFFGQGTRLTVV.

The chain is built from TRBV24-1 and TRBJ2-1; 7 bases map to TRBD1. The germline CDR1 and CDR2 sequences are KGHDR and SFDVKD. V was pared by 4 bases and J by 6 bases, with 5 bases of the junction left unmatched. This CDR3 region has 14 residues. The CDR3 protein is CATSEATGSNEQFF. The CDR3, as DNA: TGTGCCACCAGTGAGGCGACAGGGTCCAATGAGCAGTTCTTC.

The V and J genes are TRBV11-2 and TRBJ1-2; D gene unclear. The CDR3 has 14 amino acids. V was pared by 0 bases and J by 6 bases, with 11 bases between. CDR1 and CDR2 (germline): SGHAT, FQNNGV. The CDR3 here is CASSLDRRWNGYTF. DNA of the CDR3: TGTGCCAGCAGCTTAGACCGCAGGTGGAATGGCTACACCTTC.

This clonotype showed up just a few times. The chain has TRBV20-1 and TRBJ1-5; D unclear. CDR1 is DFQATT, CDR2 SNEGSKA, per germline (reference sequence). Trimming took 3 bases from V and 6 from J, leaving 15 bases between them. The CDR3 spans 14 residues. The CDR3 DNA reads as TGCAGTGCTAGCCCCCCTGGGGTGAGTCAGCCCCAGCATTTT. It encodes CSASPPGVSQPQHF.

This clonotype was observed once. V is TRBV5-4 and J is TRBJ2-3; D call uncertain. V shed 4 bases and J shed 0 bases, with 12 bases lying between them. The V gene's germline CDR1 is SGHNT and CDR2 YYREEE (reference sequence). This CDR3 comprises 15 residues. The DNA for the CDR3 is TGTGCCAGCAGCCCCCGACGGCCGAGCACAGATACGCAGTATTTT. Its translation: CASSPRRPSTDTQYF. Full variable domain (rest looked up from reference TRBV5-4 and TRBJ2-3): ETGVTQSPTHLIKTRGQQVTLRCSSQSGHNTVSWYQQALGQGPQFIFQYYREEENGRGNFPPRFSGLQFPNYSSELNVNALELDDSALYLCASSPRRPSTDTQYFGPGTRLTVL.

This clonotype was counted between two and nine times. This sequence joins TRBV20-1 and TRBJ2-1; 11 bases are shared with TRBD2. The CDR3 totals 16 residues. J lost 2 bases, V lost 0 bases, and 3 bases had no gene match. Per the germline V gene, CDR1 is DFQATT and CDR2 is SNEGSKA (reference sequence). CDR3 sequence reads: CSAREISGRAYNEQFF. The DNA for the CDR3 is TGCAGTGCTAGAGAAATTAGCGGGAGGGCCTACAATGAGCAGTTCTTC.

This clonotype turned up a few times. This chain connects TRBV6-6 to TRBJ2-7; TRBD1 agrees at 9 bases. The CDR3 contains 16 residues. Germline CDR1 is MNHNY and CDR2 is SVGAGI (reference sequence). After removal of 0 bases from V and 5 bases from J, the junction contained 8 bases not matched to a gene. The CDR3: CASSYSTGGYFNEQYF. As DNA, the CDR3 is TGTGCCAGCAGTTACTCGACAGGGGGGTATTTCAACGAGCAGTACTTC.

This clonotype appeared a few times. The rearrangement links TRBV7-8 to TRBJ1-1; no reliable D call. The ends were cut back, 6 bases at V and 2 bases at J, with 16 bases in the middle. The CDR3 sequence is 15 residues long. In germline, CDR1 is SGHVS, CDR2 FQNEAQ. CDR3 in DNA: TGTGCCAGCAGTAATCACGGGATCCTCAACACTGAAGCTTTCTTT. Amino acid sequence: CASSNHGILNTEAFF. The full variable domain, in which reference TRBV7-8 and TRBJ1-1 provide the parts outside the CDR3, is GAGVSQSPRYKVAKRGQDVALRCDPISGHVSLFWYQQALGQGPEFLTYFQNEAQLDKSGLPSDRFFAERPEGSVSTLKIQRTQQEDSAVYLCASSNHGILNTEAFFGQGTRLTVV.

The CDR3 is CSARLHKSYEQYF. In nucleotides, the CDR3 is TGCAGTGCAAGGCTACATAAATCCTACGAGCAGTACTTC. This chain connects TRBV20-1 to TRBJ2-7, with D uncertain. In germline, CDR1 is DFQATT, CDR2 SNEGSKA (reference sequence). V dropped 6 bases and J dropped 1 base, with 13 bases sitting between them. This CDR3 has 13 amino acids.

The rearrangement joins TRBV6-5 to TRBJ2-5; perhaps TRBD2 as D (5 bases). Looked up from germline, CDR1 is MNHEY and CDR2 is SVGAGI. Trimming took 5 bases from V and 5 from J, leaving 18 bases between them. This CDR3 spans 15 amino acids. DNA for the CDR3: TGTGCCAGCAGTCATCCTAGCAGACAAGGGGAGACCCAGTACTTC. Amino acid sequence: CASSHPSRQGETQYF.

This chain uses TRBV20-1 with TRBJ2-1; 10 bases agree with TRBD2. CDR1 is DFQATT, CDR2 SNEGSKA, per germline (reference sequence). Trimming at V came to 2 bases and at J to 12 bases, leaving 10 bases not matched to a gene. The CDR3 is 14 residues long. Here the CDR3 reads CSARRLAGDSGQFF. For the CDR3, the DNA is TGCAGTGCTAGAAGGCTAGCGGGAGATAGCGGGCAGTTCTTC.

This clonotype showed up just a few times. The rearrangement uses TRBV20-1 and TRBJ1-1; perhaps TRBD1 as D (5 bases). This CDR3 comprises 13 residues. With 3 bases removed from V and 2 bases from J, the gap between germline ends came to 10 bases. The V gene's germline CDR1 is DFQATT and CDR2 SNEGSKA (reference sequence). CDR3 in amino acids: CSASRDSNTEAFF. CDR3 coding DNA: TGCAGTGCTAGCCGTGACAGTAACACTGAAGCTTTCTTT.

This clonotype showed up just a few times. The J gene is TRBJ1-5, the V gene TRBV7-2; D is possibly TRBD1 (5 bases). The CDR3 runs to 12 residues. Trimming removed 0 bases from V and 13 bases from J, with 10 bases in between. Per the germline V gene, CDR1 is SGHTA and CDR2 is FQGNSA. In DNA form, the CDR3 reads TGTGCCAGCAGCTTAGCAGGGGAGGCTCAGCATTTT. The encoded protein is CASSLAGEAQHF.

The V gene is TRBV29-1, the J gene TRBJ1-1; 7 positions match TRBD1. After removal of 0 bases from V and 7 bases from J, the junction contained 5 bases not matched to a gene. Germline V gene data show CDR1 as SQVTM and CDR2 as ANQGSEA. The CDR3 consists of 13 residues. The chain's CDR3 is CSVEDPGDSEAFF. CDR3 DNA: TGCAGCGTTGAAGATCCAGGGGACAGTGAAGCTTTCTTT.

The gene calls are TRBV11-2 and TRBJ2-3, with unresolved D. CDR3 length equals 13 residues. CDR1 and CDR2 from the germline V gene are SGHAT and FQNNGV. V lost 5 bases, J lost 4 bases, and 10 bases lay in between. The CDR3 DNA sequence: TGTGCCAGCAGCCCGCTATCCTCAGATACGCAGTATTTT. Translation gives CASSPLSSDTQYF.

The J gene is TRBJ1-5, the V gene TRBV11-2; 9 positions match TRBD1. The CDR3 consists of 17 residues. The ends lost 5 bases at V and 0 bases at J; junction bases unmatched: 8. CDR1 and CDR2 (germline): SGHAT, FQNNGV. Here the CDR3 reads CASSLRDRVNSNQPQHF. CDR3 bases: TGTGCCAGCAGCCTACGGGACAGGGTAAATAGCAATCAGCCCCAGCATTTT.

The CDR3 bases are TGTGCCATCAGTGACGCAGGTGGCTACACCTTC. Its protein is CAISDAGGYTF. The chain carries TRBV10-3 and TRBJ1-2; D is unresolved. The CDR3 runs to 11 residues. Trimming shortened V by 3 bases and J by 7 bases, and 6 bases separated the two germline ends. Germline V lookup: CDR1 ENHRY, CDR2 SYGVKD.

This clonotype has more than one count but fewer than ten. DNA for the CDR3: TGTGCCAGCAGTTACAAAGGCAGGACAAATTCACCCCTCCACTTT. Protein product: CASSYKGRTNSPLHF. The V gene is TRBV6-5, the J gene TRBJ1-6; tentative D call: TRBD1 (5 bases). CDR3 length equals 15 residues. Between the trimmed V and J ends, which lost 2 bases and 7 bases, there was a span of 12 bases. Germline lookup yields CDR1 MNHEY and CDR2 SVGAGI.

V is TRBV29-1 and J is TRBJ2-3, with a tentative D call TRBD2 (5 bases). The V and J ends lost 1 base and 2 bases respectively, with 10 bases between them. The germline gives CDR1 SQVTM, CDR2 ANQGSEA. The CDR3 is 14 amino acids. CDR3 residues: CSVEGRQITDTQYF. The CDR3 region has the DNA TGCAGCGTTGAAGGGAGGCAGATCACAGATACGCAGTATTTT.